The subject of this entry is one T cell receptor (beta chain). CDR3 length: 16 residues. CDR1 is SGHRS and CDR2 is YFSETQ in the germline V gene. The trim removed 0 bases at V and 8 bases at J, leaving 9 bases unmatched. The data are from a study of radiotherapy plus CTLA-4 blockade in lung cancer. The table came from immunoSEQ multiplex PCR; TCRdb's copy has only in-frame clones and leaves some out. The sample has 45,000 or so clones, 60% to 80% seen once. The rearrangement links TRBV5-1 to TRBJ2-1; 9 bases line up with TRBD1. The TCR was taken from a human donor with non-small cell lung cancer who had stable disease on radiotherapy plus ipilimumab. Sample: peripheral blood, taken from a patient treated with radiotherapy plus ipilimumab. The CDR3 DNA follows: TGCGCCAGCAGCTTGGGCGTACAGGGGGCGCGTGATGAGCAGTTCTTC. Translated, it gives CASSLGVQGARDEQFF.